These T cell receptor beta chains were read from a single sample in a study of T cells in Graves' hyperthyroidism and ophthalmopathy. Each CDR3 protein is one row after TCRdb ran MiXCR on the multiplex PCR reads. The sample has hundreds of thousands of distinct CDR3 sequences, around a third seen once. Sequenced: blood. These receptor sequences come from a woman between 40 and 55 years old with Graves' hyperthyroidism. Both conserved end residues are part of each CDR3. Fields, in order: V gene, D gene, clone size, J gene, CDR3 DNA, CDR3 protein. D genes are given only for firm matches. Clone size is shown for a subset of rows, as once, few, many or a class of expanded clone.

TRBV10-1	NA	NA	TRBJ2-6	TGTGCCAGCAGCCAAGTAGGAGGCTCTGGGGCCAACGTCCTGACTTTC	CASSQVGGSGANVLTF
TRBV19	NA	few	TRBJ2-7	TGTGCCAGTAGTATAGTTTGGAGGGACGAGCAGTACTTC	CASSIVWRDEQYF
TRBV6-1	NA	NA	TRBJ1-1	TGTGCCAGCAGCGACCCGGTGGCAGGGCACACTGAAGCTTTCTTT	CASSDPVAGHTEAFF
TRBV7-2	NA	once	TRBJ2-7	TGTGCCAGCAGTTGGGGGCCCGGAAGGGGCGAGCAGTACTTC	CASSWGPGRGEQYF
TRBV19	TRBD1	few	TRBJ1-5	TGTGCCAGTGATATAAAAACGGGACAGAGCAATCAGCCCCAGCATTTT	CASDIKTGQSNQPQHF
TRBV10-3	TRBD2	many	TRBJ2-5	TGTGCCATCAGTGAGTCGGGACTAGCGGGAAGAGAGACCCAGTACTTC	CAISESGLAGRETQYF
TRBV12-3/TRBV12-4	TRBD1	many	TRBJ1-6	TGTGCCAGCAGCGCGGACAGGGGAGAGGGTTCACCCCTCCACTTT	CASSADRGEGSPLHF
TRBV20-1	NA	many	TRBJ1-5	TGCAGTGCTGAGTGGGGGGATCAGCCCCAGCATTTT	CSAEWGDQPQHF
TRBV20-1	NA	NA	TRBJ1-3	TGCAGTGCTAAAGTCTGGGGGAGCTCTGGAAACACCATATATTTT	CSAKVWGSSGNTIYF
TRBV30	NA	NA	TRBJ1-1	TGTGCCTGGAGTGAACAGGGAACTGAAGCTTTCTTT	CAWSEQGTEAFF
TRBV11-2	TRBD1	NA	TRBJ1-2	TGTGCCAGCAGCTCGATCCTGACAGGGATCTATGGCTACACCTTC	CASSSILTGIYGYTF